This TCR beta chain is drawn from a study of T cell responses to AZD1222 COVID-19 vaccine. Study-wide findings and caveats: Close to half of all spike-specific TCRs reportedly target regions of the variants that are unmutated.

With regard to this clone: Its antigen remains unidentified.

Germline lookup yields CDR1 SGHTA and CDR2 FQGNSA. This CDR3 is 18 amino acids long. Trimming cost V 5 bases and J 0 bases; bases outside gene matches: 9. Clones were read by immunoSEQ multiplex PCR, and TCRdb kept only the in-frame ones, dropping some. The data hold about 120,000 clones, with 88% observed a single time. The source is an adult in good health. The chain couples TRBV7-2 to TRBJ2-2; 10 bases are shared with TRBD1. The sample in question was peripheral blood, obtained on day 0 of AZD1222 vaccination. This CDR3 is CASSPKDRGLTNTGELFF. For the CDR3, the DNA is TGTGCCAGCAGCCCTAAAGACAGGGGGCTAACGAACACCGGGGAGCTGTTTTTT.